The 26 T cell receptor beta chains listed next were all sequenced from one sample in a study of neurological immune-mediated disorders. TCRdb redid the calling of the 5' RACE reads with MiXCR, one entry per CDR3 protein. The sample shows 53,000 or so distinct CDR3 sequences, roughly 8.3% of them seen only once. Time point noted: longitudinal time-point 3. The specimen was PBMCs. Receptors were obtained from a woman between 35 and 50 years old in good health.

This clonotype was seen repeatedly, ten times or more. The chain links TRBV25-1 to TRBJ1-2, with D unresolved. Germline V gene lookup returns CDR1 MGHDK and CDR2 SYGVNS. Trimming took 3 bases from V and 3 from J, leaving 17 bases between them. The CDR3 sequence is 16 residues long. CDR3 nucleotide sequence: TGTGCCAGCAGTGATCTCCGTTTAGGTTTGGACTATGGCTACACCTTC. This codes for CASSDLRLGLDYGYTF.

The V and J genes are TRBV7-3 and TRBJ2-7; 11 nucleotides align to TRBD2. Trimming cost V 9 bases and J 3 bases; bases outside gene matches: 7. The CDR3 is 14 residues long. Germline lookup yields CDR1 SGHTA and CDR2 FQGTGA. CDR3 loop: CASSGGGPGYEQYF. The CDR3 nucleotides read TGTGCCAGTAGCGGGGGGGGCCCGGGCTACGAGCAGTACTTC.

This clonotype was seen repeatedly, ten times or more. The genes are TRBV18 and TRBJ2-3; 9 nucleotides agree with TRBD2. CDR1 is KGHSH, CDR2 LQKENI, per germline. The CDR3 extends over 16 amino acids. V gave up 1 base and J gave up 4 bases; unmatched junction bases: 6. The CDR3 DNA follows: TGTGCCAGCTCACCACAGGTAGCGGGAGCAGCAGATACGCAGTATTTT. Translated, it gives CASSPQVAGAADTQYF. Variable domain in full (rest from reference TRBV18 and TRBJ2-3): NAGVMQNPRHLVRRRGQEARLRCSPMKGHSHVYWYRQLPEEGLKFMVYLQKENIIDESGMPKERFSAEFPKEGPSILRIQQVVRGDSAAYFCASSPQVAGAADTQYFGPGTRLTVL.

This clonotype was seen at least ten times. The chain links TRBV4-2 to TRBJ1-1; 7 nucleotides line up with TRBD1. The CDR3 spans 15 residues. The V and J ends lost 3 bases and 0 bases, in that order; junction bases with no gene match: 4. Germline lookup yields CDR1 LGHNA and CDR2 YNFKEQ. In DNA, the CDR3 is TGTGCCAGCAGCCAGGACGGACAGGTGAACACTGAAGCTTTCTTT. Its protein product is CASSQDGQVNTEAFF.

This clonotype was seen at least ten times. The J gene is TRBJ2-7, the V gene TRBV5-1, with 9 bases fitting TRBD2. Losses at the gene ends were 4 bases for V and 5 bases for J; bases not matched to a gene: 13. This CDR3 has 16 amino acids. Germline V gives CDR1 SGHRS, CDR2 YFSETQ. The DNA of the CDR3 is TGCGCCAGCAGCCCCGGGGAGGCTAGCGGGGCCCACGAGCAGTACTTC. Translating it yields CASSPGEASGAHEQYF.

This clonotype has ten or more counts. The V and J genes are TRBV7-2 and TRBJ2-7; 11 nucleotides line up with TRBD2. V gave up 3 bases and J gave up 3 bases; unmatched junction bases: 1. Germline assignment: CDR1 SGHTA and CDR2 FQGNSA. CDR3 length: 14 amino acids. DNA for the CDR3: TGTGCCAGCAGCTTTACTAGCGGGAGCTACGAGCAGTACTTC. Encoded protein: CASSFTSGSYEQYF.

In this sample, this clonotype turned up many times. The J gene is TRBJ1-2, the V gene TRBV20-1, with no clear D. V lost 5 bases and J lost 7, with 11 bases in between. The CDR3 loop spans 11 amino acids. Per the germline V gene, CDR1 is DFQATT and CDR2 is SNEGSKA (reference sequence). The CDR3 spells CSAGGLFGYTF. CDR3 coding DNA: TGCAGTGCTGGCGGCCTGTTTGGCTACACCTTC.

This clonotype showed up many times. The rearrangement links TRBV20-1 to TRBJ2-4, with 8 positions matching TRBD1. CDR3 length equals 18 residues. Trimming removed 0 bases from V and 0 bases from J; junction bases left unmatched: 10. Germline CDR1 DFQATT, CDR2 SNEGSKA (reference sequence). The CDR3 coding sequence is TGCAGTGCTAGAGATTCCGGGACAGGAGTAAAAGCCAAAAACATTCAGTACTTC. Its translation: CSARDSGTGVKAKNIQYF.

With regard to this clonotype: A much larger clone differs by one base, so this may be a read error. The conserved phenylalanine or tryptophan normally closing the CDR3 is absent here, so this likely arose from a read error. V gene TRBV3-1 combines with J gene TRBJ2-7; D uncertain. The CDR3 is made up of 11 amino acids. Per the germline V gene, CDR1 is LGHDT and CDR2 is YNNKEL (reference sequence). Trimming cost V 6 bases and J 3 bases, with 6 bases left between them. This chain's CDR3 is CASSQHYEQYL. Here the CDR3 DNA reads TGTGCCAGCAGTCAGCACTACGAGCAGTACTTA.

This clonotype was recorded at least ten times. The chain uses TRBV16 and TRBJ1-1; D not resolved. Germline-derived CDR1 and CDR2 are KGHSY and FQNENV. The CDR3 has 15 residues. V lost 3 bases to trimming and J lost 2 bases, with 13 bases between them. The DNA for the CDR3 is TGTGCCAGCAGCCAGGAGTGGCAGAGAAACACTGAAGCTTTCTTT. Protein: CASSQEWQRNTEAFF.

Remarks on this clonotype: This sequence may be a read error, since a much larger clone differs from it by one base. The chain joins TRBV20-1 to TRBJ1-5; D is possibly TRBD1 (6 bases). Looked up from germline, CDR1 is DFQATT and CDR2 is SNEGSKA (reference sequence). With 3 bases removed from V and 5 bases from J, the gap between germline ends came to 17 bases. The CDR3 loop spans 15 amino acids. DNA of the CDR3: TGCAGTGCTAGTTCTCAGGGGCACACGGATCAGCCCCAGCATTTT. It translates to CSASSQGHTDQPQHF.

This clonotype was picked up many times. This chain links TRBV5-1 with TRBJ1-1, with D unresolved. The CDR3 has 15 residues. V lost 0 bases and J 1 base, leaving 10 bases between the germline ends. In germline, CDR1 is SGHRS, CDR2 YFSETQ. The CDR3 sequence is CASSLDGHSNTEAFF. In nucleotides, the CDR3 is TGCGCCAGCAGCTTGGATGGGCACTCGAACACTGAAGCTTTCTTT.

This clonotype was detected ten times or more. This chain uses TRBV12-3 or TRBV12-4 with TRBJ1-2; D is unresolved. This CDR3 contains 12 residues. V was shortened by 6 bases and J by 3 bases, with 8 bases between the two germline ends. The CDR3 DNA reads TGTGCCAGCAGCCGGACGGACTATGGCTACACCTTC. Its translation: CASSRTDYGYTF.

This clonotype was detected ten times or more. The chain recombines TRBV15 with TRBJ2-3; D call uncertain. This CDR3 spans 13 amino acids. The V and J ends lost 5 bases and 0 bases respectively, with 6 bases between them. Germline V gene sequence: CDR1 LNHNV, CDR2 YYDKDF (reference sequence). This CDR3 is CATSEASTDTQYF. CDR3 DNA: TGTGCCACCAGCGAGGCGAGCACAGATACGCAGTATTTT.

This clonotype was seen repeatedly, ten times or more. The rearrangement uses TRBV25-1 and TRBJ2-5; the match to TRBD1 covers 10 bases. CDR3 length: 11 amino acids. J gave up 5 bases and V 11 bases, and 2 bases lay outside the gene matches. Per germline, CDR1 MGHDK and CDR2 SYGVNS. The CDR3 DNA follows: TGTGCCGGGGGACAGGGGGAGACCCAGTACTTC. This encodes CAGGQGETQYF.

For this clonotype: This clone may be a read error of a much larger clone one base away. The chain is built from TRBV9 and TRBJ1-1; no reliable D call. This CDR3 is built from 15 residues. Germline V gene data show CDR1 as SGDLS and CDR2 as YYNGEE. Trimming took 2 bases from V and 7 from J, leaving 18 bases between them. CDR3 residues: CASSVSREYRYEAFF. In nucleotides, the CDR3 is TGTGCCAGCAGCGTGTCCCGGGAATATCGATATGAAGCTTTCTTT.

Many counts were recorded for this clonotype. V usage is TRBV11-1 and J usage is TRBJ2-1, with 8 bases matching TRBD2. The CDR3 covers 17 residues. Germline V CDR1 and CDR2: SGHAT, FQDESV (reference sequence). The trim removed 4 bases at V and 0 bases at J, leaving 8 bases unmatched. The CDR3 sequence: CASSSLGLALSYNEQFF. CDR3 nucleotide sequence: TGTGCCAGCAGCTCTCTTGGACTAGCCCTCTCCTACAATGAGCAGTTCTTC.

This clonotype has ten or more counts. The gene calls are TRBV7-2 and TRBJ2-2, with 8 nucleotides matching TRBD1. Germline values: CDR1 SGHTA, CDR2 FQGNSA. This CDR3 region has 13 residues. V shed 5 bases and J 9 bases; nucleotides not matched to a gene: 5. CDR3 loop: CASSTDRGRELFF. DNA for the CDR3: TGTGCCAGCAGCACCGACAGGGGCCGGGAGCTGTTTTTT.

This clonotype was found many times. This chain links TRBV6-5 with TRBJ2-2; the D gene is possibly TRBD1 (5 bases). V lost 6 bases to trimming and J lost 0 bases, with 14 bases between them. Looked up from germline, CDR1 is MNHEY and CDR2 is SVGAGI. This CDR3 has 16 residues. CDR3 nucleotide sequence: TGTGCCAGCAGCCCCCCGGCAGGGTCGAACACCGGGGAGCTGTTTTTT. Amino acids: CASSPPAGSNTGELFF.

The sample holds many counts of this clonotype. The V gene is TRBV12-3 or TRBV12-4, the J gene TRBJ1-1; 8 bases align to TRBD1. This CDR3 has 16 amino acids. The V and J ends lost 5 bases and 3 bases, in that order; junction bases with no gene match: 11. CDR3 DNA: TGTGCCAGCAGTCAGTGGACAGGGCGGCAGGACACTGAAGCTTTCTTT. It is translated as CASSQWTGRQDTEAFF.

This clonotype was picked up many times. DNA of the CDR3: TGTGCCAGCAGCTTAGATGGCGGGGCGAACACTGAAGCTTTCTTT. It codes for CASSLDGGANTEAFF. V is TRBV11-2 and J is TRBJ1-1, with D possibly matching TRBD1 (5 bases). Per the germline V gene, CDR1 is SGHAT and CDR2 is FQNNGV. V gave up 0 bases and J gave up 1 base, with 9 bases separating them. The CDR3 runs to 15 residues.

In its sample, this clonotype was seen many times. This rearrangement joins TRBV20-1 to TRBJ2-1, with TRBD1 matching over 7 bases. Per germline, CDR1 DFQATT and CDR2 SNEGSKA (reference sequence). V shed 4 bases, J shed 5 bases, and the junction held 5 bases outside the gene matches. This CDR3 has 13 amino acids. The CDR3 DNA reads TGCAGTGCTAAATTCGACAGGGACAATGAGCAGTTCTTC. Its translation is CSAKFDRDNEQFF.

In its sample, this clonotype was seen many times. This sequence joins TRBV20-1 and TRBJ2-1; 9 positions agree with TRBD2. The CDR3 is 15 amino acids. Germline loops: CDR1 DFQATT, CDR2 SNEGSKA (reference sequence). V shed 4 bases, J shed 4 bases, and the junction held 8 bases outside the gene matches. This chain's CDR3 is CSATLSGRSYNEQFF. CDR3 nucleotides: TGCAGTGCTACTTTGAGCGGGAGGTCATACAATGAGCAGTTCTTC.

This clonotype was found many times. CDR3: CASSQEDSSGNTIYF. The CDR3 nucleotides read TGCGCCAGCAGCCAAGAGGACAGCTCTGGAAACACCATATATTTT. The chain combines TRBV4-3 with TRBJ1-3; a weak D match, TRBD1 (6 bases). CDR1 and CDR2 from the germline V gene are LGHNA and YSLEER. V was cut by 0 bases and J by 0 bases, with 6 bases left in between. The CDR3 spans 15 residues.

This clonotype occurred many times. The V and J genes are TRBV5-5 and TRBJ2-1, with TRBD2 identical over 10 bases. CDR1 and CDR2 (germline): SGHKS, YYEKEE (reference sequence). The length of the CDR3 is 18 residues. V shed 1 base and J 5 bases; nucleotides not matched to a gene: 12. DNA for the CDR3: TGTGCCAGCAGCTTGCTAGCGGGGGCCGTCTCCTTTAACAATGAGCAGTTCTTC. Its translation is CASSLLAGAVSFNNEQFF.

The CDR3 coding sequence is TGCGCCAGCAGCTTCCAGGGGGAATATAATTCACCCCTCCACTTT. Residues: CASSFQGEYNSPLHF. The V call is TRBV5-1, the J call TRBJ1-6; TRBD1 matches at 7 bases. The CDR3 runs 15 residues. The germline gives CDR1 SGHRS, CDR2 YFSETQ. The V gene end was trimmed by 2 bases and the J gene end by 4 bases; junction bases not matched to a gene: 3.